This T cell receptor (beta chain) was obtained from a study of T-cell memory formation after mild COVID-19. The overall study: Largely, TCR clusters stayed within a single donor. Study results and limitations: CD4+ bias marked clones expanding day 15 to 37, unlike balanced contracting clones. Unconfirmed was the SARS-CoV-2 specificity of second-wave clones that peaked on day 37.

TCRdb re-analysed the 5' RACE reads in MiXCR, keeping a single row per CDR3 protein. The table includes tens of thousands of distinct CDR3 sequences, approximately 15% detected once. This clonotype has just a few counts. What it binds is unknown. This clonotype originated in an adult woman who had mild COVID-19 (a few samples of this study predate the infection). Cell type and time point are not known. Source material: PBMCs or a T cell subset sorted from them (not recorded which).

The CDR3 reads CASSATTGGRYNEQFF. In DNA form, the CDR3 reads TGTGCCAGCAGCGCGACGACAGGGGGCCGGTACAATGAGCAGTTCTTC. The chain has TRBV13 and TRBJ2-1, with TRBD1 identical over 10 bases. The germline CDR1 and CDR2 sequences are PRHDT and FYEKMQ (reference sequence). J gave up 4 bases and V 5 bases, and 8 bases lay outside the gene matches. The CDR3 is 16 residues long.